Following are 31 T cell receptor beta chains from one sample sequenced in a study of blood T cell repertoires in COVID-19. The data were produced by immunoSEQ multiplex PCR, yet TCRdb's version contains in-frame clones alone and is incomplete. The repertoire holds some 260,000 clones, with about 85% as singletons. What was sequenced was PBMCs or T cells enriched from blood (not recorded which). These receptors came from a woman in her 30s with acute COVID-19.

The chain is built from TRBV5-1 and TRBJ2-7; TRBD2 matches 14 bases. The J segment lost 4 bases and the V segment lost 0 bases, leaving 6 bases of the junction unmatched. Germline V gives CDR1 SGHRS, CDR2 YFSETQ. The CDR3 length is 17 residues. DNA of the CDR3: TGCGCCAGCAGCTTGGGCGCCGGGACTAGCGGGAGTTACGAGCAGTACTTC. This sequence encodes CASSLGAGTSGSYEQYF.

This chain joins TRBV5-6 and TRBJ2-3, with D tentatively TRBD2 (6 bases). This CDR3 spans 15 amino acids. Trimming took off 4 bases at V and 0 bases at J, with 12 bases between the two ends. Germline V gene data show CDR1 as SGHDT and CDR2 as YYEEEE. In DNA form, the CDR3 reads TGTGCCAGCAGCCGGCACGGGACTAGCACAGATACGCAGTATTTT. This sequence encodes CASSRHGTSTDTQYF.

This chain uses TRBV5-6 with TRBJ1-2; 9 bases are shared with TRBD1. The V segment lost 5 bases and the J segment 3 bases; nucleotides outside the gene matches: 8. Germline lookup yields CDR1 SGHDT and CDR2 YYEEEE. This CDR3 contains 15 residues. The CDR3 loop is CASRGKGQGDYGYTF. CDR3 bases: TGTGCCAGCAGGGGGAAGGGACAGGGTGACTATGGCTACACCTTC.

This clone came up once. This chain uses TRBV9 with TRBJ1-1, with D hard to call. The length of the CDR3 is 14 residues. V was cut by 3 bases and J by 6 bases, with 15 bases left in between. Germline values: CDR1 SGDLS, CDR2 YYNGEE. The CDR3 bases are TGTGCCAGCAGCGAGATCAGGAGCGGGGCTGAAGCTTTCTTT. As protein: CASSEIRSGAEAFF. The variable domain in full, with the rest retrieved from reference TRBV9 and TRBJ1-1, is DSGVTQTPKHLITATGQRVTLRCSPRSGDLSVYWYQQSLDQGLQFLIQYYNGEERAKGNILERFSAQQFPDLHSELNLSSLELGDSALYFCASSEIRSGAEAFFGQGTRLTVV.

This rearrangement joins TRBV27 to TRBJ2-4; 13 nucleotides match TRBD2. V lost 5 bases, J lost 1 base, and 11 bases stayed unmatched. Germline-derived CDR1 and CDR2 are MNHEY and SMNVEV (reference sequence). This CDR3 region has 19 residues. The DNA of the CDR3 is TGTGCCAGCAGTCTACTAGCGGGAGGGCCTAGGGAGGCCAAAAACATTCAGTACTTC. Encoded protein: CASSLLAGGPREAKNIQYF.

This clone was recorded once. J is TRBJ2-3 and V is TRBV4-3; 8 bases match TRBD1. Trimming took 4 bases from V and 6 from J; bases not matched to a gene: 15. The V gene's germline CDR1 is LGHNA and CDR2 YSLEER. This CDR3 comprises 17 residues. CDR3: CASSPQSWDRQGDTQYF. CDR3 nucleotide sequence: TGCGCCAGCAGCCCCCAGTCCTGGGACAGGCAGGGCGATACGCAGTATTTT.

This chain's CDR3 is CASSRGLSTGELFF. CDR3 DNA: TGTGCCAGCAGTCGGGGTCTGTCCACCGGGGAGCTGTTTTTT. The rearrangement links TRBV6-5 to TRBJ2-2, with D possibly being TRBD2 (5 bases). The germline CDR1 and CDR2 sequences are MNHEY and SVGAGI. The CDR3 has 14 amino acids. Trimming took 5 bases from V and 4 from J, leaving 11 bases between them.

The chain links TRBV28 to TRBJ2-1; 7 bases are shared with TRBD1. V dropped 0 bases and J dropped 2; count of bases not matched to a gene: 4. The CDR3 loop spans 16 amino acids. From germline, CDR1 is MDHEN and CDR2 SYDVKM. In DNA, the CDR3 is TGTGCCAGCAGTTTATGGACAGGGCTAGCCTACAATGAGCAGTTCTTC. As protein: CASSLWTGLAYNEQFF.

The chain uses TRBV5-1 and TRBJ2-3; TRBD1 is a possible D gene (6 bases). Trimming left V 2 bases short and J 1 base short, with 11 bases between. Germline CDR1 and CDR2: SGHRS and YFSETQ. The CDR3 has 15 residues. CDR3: CASSFEQGGTDTQYF. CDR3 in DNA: TGCGCCAGCAGCTTCGAACAGGGAGGCACAGATACGCAGTATTTT.

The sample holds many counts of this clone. CDR3 residues: CASSLEQGANEKLFF. CDR3 in DNA: TGTGCCAGCAGCTTGGAACAGGGGGCTAATGAAAAACTGTTTTTT. This sequence joins TRBV5-6 and TRBJ1-4; 8 bases line up with TRBD1. The CDR3 contains 15 residues. Germline loops: CDR1 SGHDT, CDR2 YYEEEE. The ends lost 0 bases at V and 3 bases at J; junction bases unmatched: 1.

The DNA of the CDR3 is TGTGCCAGCTCACCCCGACAGGGAGTTCGGGACACTGAAGCTTTCTTT. This codes for CASSPRQGVRDTEAFF. The gene calls are TRBV18 and TRBJ1-1; TRBD1 aligns across 7 bases. Per germline, CDR1 KGHSH and CDR2 LQKENI. The CDR3 has 16 amino acids. With 3 bases clipped from V and 3 bases from J, the junction kept 10 bases outside the gene matches.

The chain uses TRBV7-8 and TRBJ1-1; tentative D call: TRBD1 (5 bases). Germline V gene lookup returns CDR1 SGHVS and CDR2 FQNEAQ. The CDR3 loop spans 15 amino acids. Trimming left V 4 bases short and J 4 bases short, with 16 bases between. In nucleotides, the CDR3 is TGTGCCAGCAGCTCCCTCGGGGGGACGGGCACTGAAGCTTTCTTT. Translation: CASSSLGGTGTEAFF.

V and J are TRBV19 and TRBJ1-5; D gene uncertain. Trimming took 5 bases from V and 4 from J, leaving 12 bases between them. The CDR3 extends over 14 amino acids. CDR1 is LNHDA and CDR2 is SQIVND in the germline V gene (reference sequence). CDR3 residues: CASSFSRLNQPQHF. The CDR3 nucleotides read TGTGCCAGTAGTTTCTCACGGTTGAATCAGCCCCAGCATTTT.

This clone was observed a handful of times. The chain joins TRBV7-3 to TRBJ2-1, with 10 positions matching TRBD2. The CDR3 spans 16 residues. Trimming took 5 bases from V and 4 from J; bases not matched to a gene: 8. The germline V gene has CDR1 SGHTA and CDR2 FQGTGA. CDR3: CASSPQRGGVYNEQFF. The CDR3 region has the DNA TGTGCCAGCAGCCCTCAGCGGGGGGGCGTGTACAATGAGCAGTTCTTC.

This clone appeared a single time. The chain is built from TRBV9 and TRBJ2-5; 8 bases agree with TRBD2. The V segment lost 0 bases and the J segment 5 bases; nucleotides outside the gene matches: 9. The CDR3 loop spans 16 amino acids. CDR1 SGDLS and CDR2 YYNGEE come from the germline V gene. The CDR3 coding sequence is TGTGCCAGCAGCGTAGGCGGTGCGGGAGGTGTTGAGACCCAGTACTTC. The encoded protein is CASSVGGAGGVETQYF.

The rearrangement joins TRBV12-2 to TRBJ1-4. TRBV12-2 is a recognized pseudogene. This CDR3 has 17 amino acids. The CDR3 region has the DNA TGTGCAAGTCGCTCCCCGGGGGGGGGACAGTGTAATGAAAAACTGTTTTTT. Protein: CASRSPGGGQCNEKLFF.

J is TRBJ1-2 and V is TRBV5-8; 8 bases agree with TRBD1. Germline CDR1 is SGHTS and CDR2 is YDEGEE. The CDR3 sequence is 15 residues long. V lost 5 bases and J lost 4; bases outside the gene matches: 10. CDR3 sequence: CASSLAGTGGYGYTF. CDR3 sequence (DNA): TGTGCCAGCAGTCTGGCTGGGACAGGTGGCTATGGCTACACCTTC.

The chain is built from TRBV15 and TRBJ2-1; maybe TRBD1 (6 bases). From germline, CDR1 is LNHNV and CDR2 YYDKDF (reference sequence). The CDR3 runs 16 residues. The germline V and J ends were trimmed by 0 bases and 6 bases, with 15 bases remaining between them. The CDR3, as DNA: TGTGCCACCAGCAGAGACCGACCAGGGACACTCAATGAGCAGTTCTTC. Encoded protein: CATSRDRPGTLNEQFF.

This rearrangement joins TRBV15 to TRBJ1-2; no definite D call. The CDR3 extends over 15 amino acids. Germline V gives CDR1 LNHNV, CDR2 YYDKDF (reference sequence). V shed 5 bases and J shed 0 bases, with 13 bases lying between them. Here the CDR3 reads CATSSVGETNYGYTF. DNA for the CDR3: TGTGCCACCAGCTCGGTCGGGGAGACTAACTATGGCTACACCTTC.

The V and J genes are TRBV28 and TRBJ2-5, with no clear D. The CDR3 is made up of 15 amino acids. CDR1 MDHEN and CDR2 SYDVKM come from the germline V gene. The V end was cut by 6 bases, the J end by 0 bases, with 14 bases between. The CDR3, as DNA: TGTGCCAGCAGGATTGGCGGAGCCAACCAAGAGACCCAGTACTTC. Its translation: CASRIGGANQETQYF.

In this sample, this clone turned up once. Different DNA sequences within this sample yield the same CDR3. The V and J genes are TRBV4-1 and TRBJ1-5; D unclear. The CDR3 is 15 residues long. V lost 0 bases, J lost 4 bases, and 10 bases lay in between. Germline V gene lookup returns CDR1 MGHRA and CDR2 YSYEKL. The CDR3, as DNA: TGCGCCAGCAGCCAAGATGAGGGCAGGAATCAGCCCCAGCATTTT. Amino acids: CASSQDEGRNQPQHF.

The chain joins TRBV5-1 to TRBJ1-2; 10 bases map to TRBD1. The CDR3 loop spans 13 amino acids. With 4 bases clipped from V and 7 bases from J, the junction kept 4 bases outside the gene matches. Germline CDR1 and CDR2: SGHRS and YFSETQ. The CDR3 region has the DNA TGCGCCAGCAGCCCGGGGACAGGGGCTGGCTACACCTTC. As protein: CASSPGTGAGYTF.

CDR3 loop: CASSGQAVTGELFF. For the CDR3, the DNA is TGTGCCAGCAGCGGACAGGCCGTTACCGGGGAGCTGTTTTTT. This chain connects TRBV27 to TRBJ2-2; 7 nucleotides line up with TRBD1. CDR3 size: 14 residues. The V gene end was trimmed by 6 bases and the J gene end by 5 bases; junction bases not matched to a gene: 6. Germline CDR1 reads MNHEY; CDR2 reads SMNVEV (reference sequence).

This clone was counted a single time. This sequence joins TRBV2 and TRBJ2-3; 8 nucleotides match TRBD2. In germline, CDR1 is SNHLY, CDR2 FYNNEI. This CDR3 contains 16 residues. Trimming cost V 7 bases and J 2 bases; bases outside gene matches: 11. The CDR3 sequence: CASIRTAGEVTDTQYF. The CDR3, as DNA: TGTGCCAGCATAAGAACAGCGGGGGAGGTCACAGATACGCAGTATTTT. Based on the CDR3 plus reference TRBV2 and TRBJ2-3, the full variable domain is EPEVTQTPSHQVTQMGQEVILRCVPISNHLYFYWYRQILGQKVEFLVSFYNNEISEKSEIFDDQFSVERPDGSNFTLKIRSTKLEDSAMYFCASIRTAGEVTDTQYFGPGTRLTVL.

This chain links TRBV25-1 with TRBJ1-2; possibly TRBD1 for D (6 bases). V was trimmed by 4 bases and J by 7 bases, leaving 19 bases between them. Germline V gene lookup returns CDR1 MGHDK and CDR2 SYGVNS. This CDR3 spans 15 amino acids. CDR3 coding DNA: TGTGCCAGCAGTGCAAGTCTGGGACAAACTTCTGGCTACACCTTC. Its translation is CASSASLGQTSGYTF.

This chain's CDR3 is CASSQSQGQETQYF. CDR3 in DNA: TGTGCCAGCAGCCAATCTCAGGGCCAAGAGACCCAGTACTTC. The chain couples TRBV3-1 (or the pseudogene TRBV3-2) to TRBJ2-5, with a possible D match to TRBD1 (5 bases). The ends were cut back, 2 bases at V and 1 base at J, with 8 bases in the middle. The germline gives CDR1 LGHDT, CDR2 YNNKEL (reference sequence). The CDR3 is 14 residues long.

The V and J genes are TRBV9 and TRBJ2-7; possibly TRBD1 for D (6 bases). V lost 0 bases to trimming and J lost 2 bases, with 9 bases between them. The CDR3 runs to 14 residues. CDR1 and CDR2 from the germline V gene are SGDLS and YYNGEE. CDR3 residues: CASSVADRPYEQYF. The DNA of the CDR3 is TGTGCCAGCAGCGTAGCTGACAGGCCCTACGAGCAGTACTTC.

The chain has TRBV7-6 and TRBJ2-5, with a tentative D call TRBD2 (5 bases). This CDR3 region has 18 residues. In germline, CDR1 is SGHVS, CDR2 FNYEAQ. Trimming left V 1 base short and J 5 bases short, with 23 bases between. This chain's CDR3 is CASSLEPPIVARGETQYF. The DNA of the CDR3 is TGTGCCAGCAGCTTAGAACCTCCGATCGTCGCCCGAGGGGAGACCCAGTACTTC.

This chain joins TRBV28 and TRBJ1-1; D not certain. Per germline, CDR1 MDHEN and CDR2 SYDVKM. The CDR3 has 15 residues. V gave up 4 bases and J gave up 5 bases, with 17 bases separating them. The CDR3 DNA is TGTGCCAGCAGTTCGACGGAGGGTGGAAGGACTGAAGCTTTCTTT. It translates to CASSSTEGGRTEAFF.

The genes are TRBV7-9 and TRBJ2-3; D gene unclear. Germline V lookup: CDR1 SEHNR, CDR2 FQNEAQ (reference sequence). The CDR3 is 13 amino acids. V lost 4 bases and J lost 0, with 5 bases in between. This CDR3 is CASSSTSTDTQYF. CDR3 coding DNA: TGTGCCAGCAGCTCGACTAGCACAGATACGCAGTATTTT.

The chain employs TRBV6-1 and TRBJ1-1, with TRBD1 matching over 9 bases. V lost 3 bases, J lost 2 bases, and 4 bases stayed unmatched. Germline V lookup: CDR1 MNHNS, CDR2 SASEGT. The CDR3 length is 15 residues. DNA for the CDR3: TGTGCCAGCAGTGAGACAGGGGGATTAAACACTGAAGCTTTCTTT. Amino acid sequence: CASSETGGLNTEAFF.